Here is one T cell receptor beta chain with its context. Its matching antigen is unknown. These data are taken from a study of T cell responses to AZD1222 COVID-19 vaccine. On the study more broadly: Pooling was applied to second doses at about 4 or about 12 weeks. Whole-study findings and limits: Spike-specific TCR breadth and depth went up after people got two AZD1222 doses. Vaccine-associated CD4 TCRs spanned spike, dominant at 160-218 and 743-854. Donors were largely white British and mainly female; clonal diversity was possibly underestimated.

Measured with immunoSEQ multiplex PCR; TCRdb has only the in-frame clones, and not every one. The profile shows some 150,000 clones, 89% of them singletons. This specimen was peripheral blood, taken on day 0 of AZD1222 vaccination. This receptor was identified in an adult in good health.

The CDR3: CASSWSRNTGELFF. The CDR3 DNA sequence: TGTGCCAGCAGTTGGAGCAGGAACACCGGGGAGCTGTTTTTT. V gene TRBV27 combines with J gene TRBJ2-2, with D hard to call. Trimming left V 4 bases short and J 1 base short, with 7 bases between. CDR3 length: 14 amino acids. The V gene's germline CDR1 is MNHEY and CDR2 SMNVEV (reference sequence).